This T cell receptor beta chain was observed in a study of T cell responses to AZD1222 COVID-19 vaccine (dated by TCRdb to the early 2020s). Study-level background: AZD1222 recipients whose second dose came at about 4 weeks and those whose second dose came at about 12 weeks were combined into one group, since spike-specific TCR depth and breadth did not differ between the two schedules. TCR sequencing was performed for 230 to 250 trial participants, of whom about 200 were given two doses of AZD1222 and around 25 were given two doses of MenACWY control vaccine. Trial participants were enrolled by age into subgroups of 18-55, 56-69 and 70-plus years, and roughly 160, 29 and 62 TCR-sequenced participants, respectively, were included in these subgroups.

As for this clone: The antigen it binds to is not known. No much larger clone exists at a distance of one base, and base qualities are not known.

The CDR3 goes from the cysteine to the phenylalanine over 12 residues. Of the read, only the CDR3 DNA is kept; its 36 bases are in frame from base 1. The junction carries 11 bases between V and J, which are trimmed by 6 bases and 6 bases respectively. Via the germline V gene, CDR1 is MNHEY and CDR2 SVGAGI. The time point label for this specimen denotes: baseline before first vaccination. Vaccinee samples came from UK trials COV001 and COV002, including a single-blind randomized controlled phase 2/3 trial of AZD1222 (ChAdOx1 nCoV-19) in healthy adults. Trial participant PBMC samples were collected at day 0 and day 28 after the second dose for TCRbeta chain sequencing. The CDR3 regions of human TCRbeta chains were analyzed by immunosequencing. The authors' analysis ran thus. TCRs in the repertoires were compared against a reference library of SARS-CoV-2-specific TCRs that had been generated with the MIRA antigen-specificity platform. Breadth meant the fraction of unique TCRs that were SARS-CoV-2-associated, whereas depth meant the fraction of total T cells that were SARS-CoV-2-associated. Each spike-specific TCR was assigned to its reactive spike region and to a CD4 or CD8 class using the MIRA data. Log10-transformed breadth and depth values were compared by one-way ANOVA with Sidak's multiple comparisons tests. The immuneACCESS repertoire file appears here via TCRdb, limited to in-frame rearrangements. These files lack a portion of the clones; in checked studies, under half of the deficit traces to unresolved V genes, and the cause of the others is not known. Clone size and V and J calls were adopted from that table, with D and trimming inferred from the DNA. In this sample the table shows more than 150,000 clones, more than 80% of which occur a single time. In total, the top ten clones hold roughly 6% of the sample.

The investigation overall reported the following: Conclusions about previously exposed vaccinees are limited, since just a handful of AZD1222 recipients were seropositive for SARS-CoV-2 at baseline. Because no day 14 peak-response samples were available, repertoires were characterized only after the peak T cell response. Reportedly, close to half of the unique spike-specific TCRs recognized epitopes lying outside the regions that are mutated in the B.1.351 and B.1.1.7 variants. After two AZD1222 doses, both the breadth and the depth of spike-specific TCRs were significantly higher than at day 0 and than in MenACWY recipients. The 56-69-year group was small, and its depth increase did not reach significance, likely because of low power. Participants were mostly white British and included more females than males, and it was suggested by the authors that clonal diversity may have been underestimated. CD4 TCRs associated with the vaccine covered the entire spike protein, and the dominant responses were in regions 160-218 and 743-854.

The clonotype was recovered from an adult in good health. The chain is encoded by TRBV6-5 joined to TRBJ1-1; the D gene identity is not certain. Sequencing used peripheral blood, obtained on day 0 of AZD1222 vaccination. The sequenced DNA is TGTGCCAGCAGCCGGGTTGCCTCTGAAGCTTTCTTT. Its coded protein is CASSRVASEAFF.